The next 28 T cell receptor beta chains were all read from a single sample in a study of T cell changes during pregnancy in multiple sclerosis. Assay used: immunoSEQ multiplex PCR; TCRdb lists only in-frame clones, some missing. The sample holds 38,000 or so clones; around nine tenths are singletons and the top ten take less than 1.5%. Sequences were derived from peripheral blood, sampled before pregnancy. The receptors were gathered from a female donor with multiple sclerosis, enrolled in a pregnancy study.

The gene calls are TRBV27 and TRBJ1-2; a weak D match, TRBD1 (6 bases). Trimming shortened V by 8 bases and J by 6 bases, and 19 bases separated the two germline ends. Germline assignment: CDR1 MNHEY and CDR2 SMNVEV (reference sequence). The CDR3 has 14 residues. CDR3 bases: TGTGCCAGCTCATCAAATCGGGACATTCATGGCTACACCTTC. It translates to CASSSNRDIHGYTF.

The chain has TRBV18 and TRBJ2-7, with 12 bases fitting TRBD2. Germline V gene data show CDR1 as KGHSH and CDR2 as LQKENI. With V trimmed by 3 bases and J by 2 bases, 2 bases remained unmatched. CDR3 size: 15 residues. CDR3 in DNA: TGTGCCAGCTCACCGACTAGCGGGAGCCCCTACGAGCAGTACTTC. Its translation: CASSPTSGSPYEQYF.

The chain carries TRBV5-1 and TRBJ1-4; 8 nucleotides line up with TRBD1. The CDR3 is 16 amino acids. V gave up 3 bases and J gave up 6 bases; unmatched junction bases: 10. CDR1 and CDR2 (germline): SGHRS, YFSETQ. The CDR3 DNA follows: TGCGCCAGCAGCTGGGGACCCCCAGGGGGCTATGAAAAACTGTTTTTT. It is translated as CASSWGPPGGYEKLFF.

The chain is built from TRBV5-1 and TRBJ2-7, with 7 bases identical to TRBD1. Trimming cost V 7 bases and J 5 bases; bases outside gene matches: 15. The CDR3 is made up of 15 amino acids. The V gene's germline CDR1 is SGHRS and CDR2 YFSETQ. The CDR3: CASGHYDRDWNEQYF. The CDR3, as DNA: TGCGCCAGCGGCCACTACGACAGGGATTGGAACGAGCAGTACTTC.

CDR3 coding DNA: TGTGCCAGCAGTGAGACAGCAACTAATGAAAAACTGTTTTTT. Its translation is CASSETATNEKLFF. This rearrangement joins TRBV6-6 to TRBJ1-4; TRBD1 might be the D (5 bases). Germline lookup yields CDR1 MNHNY and CDR2 SVGAGI (reference sequence). The CDR3 runs 14 residues. With 5 bases removed from V and 0 bases from J, the gap between germline ends came to 7 bases.

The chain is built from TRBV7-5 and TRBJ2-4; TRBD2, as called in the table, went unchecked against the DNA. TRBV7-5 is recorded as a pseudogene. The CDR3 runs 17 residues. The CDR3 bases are TGTGTCAGAAGCGCGGGACTAGCGGGGTTAGCCAAAAACATTCAGTACTTC. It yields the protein CVRSAGLAGLAKNIQYF.

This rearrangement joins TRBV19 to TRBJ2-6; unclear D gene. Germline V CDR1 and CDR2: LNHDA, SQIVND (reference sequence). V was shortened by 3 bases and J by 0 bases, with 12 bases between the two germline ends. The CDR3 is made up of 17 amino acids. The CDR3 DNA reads TGTGCCAGTAGTATGGAGTTTTTGCGCTCTGGGGCCAACGTCCTGACTTTC. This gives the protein CASSMEFLRSGANVLTF.

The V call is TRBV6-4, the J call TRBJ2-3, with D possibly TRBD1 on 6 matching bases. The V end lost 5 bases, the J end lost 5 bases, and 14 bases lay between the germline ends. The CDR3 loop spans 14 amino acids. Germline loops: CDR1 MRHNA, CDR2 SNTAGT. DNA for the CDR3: TGTGCCAGCAGTCGTGGGGTAGGGGGAGATACGCAGTATTTT. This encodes CASSRGVGGDTQYF.

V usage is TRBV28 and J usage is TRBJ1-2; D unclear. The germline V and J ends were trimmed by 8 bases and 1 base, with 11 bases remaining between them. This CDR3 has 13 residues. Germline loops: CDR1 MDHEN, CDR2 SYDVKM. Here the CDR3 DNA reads TGTGCCAGCGGAGAACCGAATAACTATGGCTACACCTTC. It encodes CASGEPNNYGYTF.

The CDR3 DNA is TGCGCCAGCAGCCACCCGACTAGCGGGAGGAGCACAGATACGCAGTATTTT. It yields the protein CASSHPTSGRSTDTQYF. The chain couples TRBV4-1 to TRBJ2-3, with TRBD2 matching over 13 bases. The V gene's germline CDR1 is MGHRA and CDR2 YSYEKL. Losses at the gene ends were 3 bases for V and 0 bases for J; bases not matched to a gene: 3. CDR3 length equals 17 residues.

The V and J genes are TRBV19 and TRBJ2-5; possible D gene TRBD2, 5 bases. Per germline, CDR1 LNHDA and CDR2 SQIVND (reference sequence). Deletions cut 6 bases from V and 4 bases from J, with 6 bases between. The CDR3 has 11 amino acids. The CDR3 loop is CASRSGETQYF. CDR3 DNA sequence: TGTGCCAGTAGGAGCGGAGAGACCCAGTACTTC.

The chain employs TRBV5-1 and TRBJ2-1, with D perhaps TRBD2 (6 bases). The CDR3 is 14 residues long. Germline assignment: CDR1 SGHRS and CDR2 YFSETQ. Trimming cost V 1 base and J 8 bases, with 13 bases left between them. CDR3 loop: CASSLSGGGYEQFF. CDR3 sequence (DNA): TGCGCCAGCAGCTTGTCCGGGGGAGGCTATGAGCAGTTCTTC.

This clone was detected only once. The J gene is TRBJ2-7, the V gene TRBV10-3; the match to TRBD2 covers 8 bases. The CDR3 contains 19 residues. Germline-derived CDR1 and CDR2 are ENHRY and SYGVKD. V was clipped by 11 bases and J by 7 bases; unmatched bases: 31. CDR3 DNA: TGTGCCGCACGTCCCGACCCGGGACTAGAGGATACCGAATCGGGAGAGCAGTACTTC. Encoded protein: CAARPDPGLEDTESGEQYF.

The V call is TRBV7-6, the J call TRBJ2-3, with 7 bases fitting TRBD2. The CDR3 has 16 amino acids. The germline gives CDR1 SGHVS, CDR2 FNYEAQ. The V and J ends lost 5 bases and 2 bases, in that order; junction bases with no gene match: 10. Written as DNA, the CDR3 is TGTGCCAGCAGCCCTCTTCTAGCGGATATCACAGATACGCAGTATTTT. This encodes CASSPLLADITDTQYF.

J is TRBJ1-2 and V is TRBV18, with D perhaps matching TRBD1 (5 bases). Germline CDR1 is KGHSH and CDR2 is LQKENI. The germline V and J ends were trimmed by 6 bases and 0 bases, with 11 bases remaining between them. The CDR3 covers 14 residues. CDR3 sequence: CASSDSSTNYGYTF. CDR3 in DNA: TGTGCCAGCTCCGACAGTTCTACTAACTATGGCTACACCTTC.

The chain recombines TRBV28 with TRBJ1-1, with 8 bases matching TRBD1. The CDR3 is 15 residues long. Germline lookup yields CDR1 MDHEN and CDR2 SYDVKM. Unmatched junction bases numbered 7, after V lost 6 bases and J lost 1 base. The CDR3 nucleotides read TGTGCCAGCAGCCCGGACAGGGCCAGGAACACTGAAGCTTTCTTT. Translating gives CASSPDRARNTEAFF. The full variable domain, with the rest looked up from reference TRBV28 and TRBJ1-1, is DVKVTQSSRYLVKRTGEKVFLECVQDMDHENMFWYRQDPGLGLRLIYFSYDVKMKEKGDIPEGYSVSREKKERFSLILESASTNQTSMYLCASSPDRARNTEAFFGQGTRLTVV.

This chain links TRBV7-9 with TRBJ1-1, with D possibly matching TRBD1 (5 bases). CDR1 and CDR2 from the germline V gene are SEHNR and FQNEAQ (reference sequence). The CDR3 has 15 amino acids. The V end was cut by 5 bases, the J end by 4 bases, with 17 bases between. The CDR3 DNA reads TGTGCCAGCAGCACGGATGGGACTCCCAGCACTGAAGCTTTCTTT. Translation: CASSTDGTPSTEAFF.

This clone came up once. The CDR3 reads CSVAQRQVSGNTIYF. CDR3 nucleotides: TGCAGCGTGGCTCAACGACAGGTCTCTGGAAACACCATATATTTT. This sequence joins TRBV29-1 and TRBJ1-3, with D possibly TRBD1 on 6 matching bases. The CDR3 totals 15 residues. Germline-derived CDR1 and CDR2 are SQVTM and ANQGSEA. V was clipped by 6 bases and J by 0 bases, with 15 bases between them.

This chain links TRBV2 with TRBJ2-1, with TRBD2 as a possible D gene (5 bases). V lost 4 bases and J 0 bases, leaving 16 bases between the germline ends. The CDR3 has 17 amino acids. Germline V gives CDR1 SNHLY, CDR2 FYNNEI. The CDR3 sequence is CASSVRLAASSYNEQFF. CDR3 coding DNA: TGTGCCAGCAGTGTTCGGCTAGCAGCGAGCTCCTACAATGAGCAGTTCTTC.

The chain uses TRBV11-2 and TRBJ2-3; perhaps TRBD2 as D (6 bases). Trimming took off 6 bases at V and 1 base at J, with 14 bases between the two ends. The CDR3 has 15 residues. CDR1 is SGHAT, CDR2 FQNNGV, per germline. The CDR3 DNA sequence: TGTGCCAGCAGTCCCCGGGACTGGCGCACAGATACGCAGTATTTT. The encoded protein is CASSPRDWRTDTQYF.

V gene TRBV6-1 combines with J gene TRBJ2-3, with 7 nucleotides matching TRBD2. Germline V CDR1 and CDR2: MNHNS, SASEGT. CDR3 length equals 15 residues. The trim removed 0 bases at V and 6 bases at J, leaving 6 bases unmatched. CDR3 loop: CASSEAGDYADTQYF. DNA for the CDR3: TGTGCCAGCAGTGAAGCTGGGGACTATGCCGATACGCAGTATTTT.

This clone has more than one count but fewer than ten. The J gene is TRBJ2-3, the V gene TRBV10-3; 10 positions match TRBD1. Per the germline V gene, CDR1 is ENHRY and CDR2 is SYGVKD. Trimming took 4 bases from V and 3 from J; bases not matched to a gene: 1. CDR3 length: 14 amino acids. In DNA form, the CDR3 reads TGTGCCATCAGTGGGGGACAGGGGACAGATACGCAGTATTTT. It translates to CAISGGQGTDTQYF.

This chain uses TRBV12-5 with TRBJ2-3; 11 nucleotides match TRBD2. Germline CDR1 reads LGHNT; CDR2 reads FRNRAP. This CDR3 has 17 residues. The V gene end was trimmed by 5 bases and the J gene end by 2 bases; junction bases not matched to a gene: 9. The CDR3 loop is CASGGIAGGPSTDTQYF. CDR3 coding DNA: TGTGCTAGTGGTGGGATAGCGGGAGGGCCCTCCACAGATACGCAGTATTTT.

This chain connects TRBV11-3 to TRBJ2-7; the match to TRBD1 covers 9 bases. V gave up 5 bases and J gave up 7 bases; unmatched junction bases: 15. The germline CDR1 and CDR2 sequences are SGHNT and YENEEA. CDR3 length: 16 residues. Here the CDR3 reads CASSPRPGQGSTEQYF. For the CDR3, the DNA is TGTGCCAGCAGCCCACGGCCGGGACAGGGCTCGACGGAGCAGTACTTC.

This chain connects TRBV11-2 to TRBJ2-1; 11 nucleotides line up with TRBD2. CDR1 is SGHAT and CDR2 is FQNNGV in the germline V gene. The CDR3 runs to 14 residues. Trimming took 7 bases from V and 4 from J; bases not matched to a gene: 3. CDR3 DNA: TGTGCCAGCACCGGGACTAGCGGTTACAATGAGCAGTTCTTC. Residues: CASTGTSGYNEQFF.

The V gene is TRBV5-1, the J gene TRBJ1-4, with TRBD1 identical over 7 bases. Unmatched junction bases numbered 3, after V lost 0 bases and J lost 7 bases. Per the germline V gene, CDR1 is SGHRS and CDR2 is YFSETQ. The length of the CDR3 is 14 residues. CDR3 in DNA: TGCGCCAGCAGCTTGGTACAGGGGCCTGAAAAACTGTTTTTT. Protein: CASSLVQGPEKLFF.

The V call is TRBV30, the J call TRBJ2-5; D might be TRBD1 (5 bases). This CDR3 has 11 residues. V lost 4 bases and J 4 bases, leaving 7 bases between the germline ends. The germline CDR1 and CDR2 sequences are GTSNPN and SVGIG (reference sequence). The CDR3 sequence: CAWMTAETQYF. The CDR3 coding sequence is TGTGCCTGGATGACAGCAGAGACCCAGTACTTC. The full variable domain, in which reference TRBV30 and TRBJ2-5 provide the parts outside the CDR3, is SQTIHQWPATLVQPVGSPLSLECTVEGTSNPNLYWYRQAAGRGLQLLFYSVGIGQISSEVPQNLSASRPQDRQFILSSKKLLLSDSGFYLCAWMTAETQYFGPGTRLLVL.

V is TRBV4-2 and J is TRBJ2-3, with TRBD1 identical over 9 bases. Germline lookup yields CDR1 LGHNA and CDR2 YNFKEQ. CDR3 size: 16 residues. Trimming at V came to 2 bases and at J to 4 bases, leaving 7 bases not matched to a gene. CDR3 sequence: CASSQRTGVYADTQYF. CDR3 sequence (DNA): TGTGCCAGCAGCCAACGGACAGGGGTTTATGCAGATACGCAGTATTTT.